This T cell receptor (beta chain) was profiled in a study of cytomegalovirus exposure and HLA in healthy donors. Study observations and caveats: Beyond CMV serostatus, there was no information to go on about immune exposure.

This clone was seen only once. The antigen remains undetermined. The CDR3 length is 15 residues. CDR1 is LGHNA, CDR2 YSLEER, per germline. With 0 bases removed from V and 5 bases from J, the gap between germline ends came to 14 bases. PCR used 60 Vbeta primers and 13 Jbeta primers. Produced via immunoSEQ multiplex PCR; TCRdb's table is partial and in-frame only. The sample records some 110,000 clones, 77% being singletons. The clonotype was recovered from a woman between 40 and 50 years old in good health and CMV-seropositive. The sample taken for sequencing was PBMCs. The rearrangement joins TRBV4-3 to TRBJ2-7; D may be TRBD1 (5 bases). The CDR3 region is CASSQDRDDSDEQYF. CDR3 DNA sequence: TGCGCCAGCAGCCAAGATCGAGACGACAGCGACGAGCAGTACTTC.